The clone carrying this T cell receptor (beta chain) qualifies as large (0.1 to 1%). The antigen remains undetermined. The CDR3 contains 16 residues. From germline, CDR1 is MNHEY and CDR2 SVGEGT. V was clipped by 6 bases and J by 2 bases; unmatched bases: 7. The time point denotes: sample taken at primary tumor resection. Samples were obtained from some 70 donors, all untreated early-stage non-small cell lung cancer patients. Whole RNA, which was extracted from tumor, nontumor lung tissue or frozen PBMC, was sequenced without any cell sorting. In the library, each TCR cDNA molecule bore its own unique molecular identifier. TCRdb redid the calling of the 5' RACE reads with MiXCR, one entry per CDR3 protein. The sample has about 4,000 distinct CDR3 sequences; 8.5% to 9.5% are singletons. The data belong to a study of spatial heterogeneity in lung cancer. Study observations and caveats: One measure, the expanded intratumoral alpha and beta TCR count, tracked tumor mutation counts. The estimated TCR-seq coverage of tumor T cells amounted to around 7% when looking at alpha chains and 13% when looking at beta chains.

The chain uses TRBV6-2 or TRBV6-3 and TRBJ2-5; 12 positions agree with TRBD2. This TCR was recovered from a male donor with early-stage non-small cell lung cancer. The material sequenced was lung tumor tissue, taken at surgery. The CDR3: CASSEGLAGIQETQYF. CDR3 in DNA: TGTGCCAGCAGCGAGGGACTAGCGGGCATACAAGAGACCCAGTACTTC.